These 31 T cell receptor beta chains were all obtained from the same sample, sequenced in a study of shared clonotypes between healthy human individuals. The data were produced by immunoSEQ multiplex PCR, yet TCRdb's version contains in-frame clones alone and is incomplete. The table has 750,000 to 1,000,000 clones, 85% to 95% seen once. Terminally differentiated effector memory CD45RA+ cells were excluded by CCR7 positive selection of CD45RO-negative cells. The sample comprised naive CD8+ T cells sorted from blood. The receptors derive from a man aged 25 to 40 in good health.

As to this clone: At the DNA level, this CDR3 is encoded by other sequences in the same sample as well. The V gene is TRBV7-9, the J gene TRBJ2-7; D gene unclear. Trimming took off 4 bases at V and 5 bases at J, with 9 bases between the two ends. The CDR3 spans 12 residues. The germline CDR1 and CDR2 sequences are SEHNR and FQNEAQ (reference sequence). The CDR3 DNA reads TGTGCCAGCAGCTATCCAGTAGACGAGCAGTACTTC. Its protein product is CASSYPVDEQYF.

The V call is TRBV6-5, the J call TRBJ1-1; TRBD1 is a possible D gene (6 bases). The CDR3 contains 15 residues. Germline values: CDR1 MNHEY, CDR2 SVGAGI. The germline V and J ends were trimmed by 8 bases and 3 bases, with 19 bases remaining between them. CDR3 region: CASFIKGGGYTEAFF. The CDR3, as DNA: TGTGCCAGCTTTATAAAGGGGGGCGGGTACACTGAAGCTTTCTTT.

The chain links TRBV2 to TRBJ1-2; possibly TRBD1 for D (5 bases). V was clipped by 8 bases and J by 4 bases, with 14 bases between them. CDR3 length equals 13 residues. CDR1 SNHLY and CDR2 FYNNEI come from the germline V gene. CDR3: CASSGWGGYGYTF. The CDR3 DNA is TGTGCCAGCTCGGGTTGGGGGGGCTATGGCTACACCTTC.

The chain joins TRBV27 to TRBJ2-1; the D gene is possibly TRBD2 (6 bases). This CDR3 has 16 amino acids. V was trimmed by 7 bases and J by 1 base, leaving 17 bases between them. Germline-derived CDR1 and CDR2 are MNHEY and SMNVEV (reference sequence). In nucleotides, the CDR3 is TGTGCCAGCACCAAGGGTAGTAGCGGATCCTACAATGAGCAGTTCTTC. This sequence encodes CASTKGSSGSYNEQFF.

In DNA, the CDR3 is TGTGCCAGTAGTATAGCCCCTGACAGGGTTGGGGCTTTCTTT. Protein sequence: CASSIAPDRVGAFF. The chain recombines TRBV19 with TRBJ1-1, with 7 bases fitting TRBD1. Looked up from germline, CDR1 is LNHDA and CDR2 is SQIVND (reference sequence). The ends lost 1 base at V and 11 bases at J; junction bases unmatched: 10. CDR3 length equals 14 residues. The variable domain in full, completed from reference TRBV19 and TRBJ1-1, reads DGGITQSPKYLFRKEGQNVTLSCEQNLNHDAMYWYRQDPGQGLRLIYYSQIVNDFQKGDIAEGYSVSREKKESFPLTVTSAQKNPTAFYLCASSIAPDRVGAFFGQGTRLTVV.

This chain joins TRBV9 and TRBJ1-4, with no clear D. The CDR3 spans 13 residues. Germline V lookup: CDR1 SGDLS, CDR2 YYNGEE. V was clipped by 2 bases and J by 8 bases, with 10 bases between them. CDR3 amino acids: CASSVTAGEKLFF. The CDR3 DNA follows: TGTGCCAGCAGCGTGACGGCTGGGGAAAAACTGTTTTTT.

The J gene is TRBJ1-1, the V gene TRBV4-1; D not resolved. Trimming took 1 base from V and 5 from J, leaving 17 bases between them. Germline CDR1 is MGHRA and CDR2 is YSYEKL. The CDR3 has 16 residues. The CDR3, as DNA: TGCGCCAGCAGCCAAGGATCCTCGGGGAGCGGGACTGAAGCTTTCTTT. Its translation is CASSQGSSGSGTEAFF.

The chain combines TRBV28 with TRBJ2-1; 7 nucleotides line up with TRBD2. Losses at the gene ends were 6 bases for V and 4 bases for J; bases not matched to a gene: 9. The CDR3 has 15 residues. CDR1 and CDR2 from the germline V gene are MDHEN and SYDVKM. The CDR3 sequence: CASRGGFRQYNEQFF. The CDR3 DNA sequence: TGTGCCAGCAGGGGAGGGTTTCGGCAATACAATGAGCAGTTCTTC.

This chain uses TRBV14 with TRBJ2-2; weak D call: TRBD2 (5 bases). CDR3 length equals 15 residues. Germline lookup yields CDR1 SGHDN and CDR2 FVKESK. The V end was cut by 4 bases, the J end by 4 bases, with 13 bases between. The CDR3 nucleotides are TGTGCCAGCAGCCCTTGGGGAGAGGGCACCGGGGAGCTGTTTTTT. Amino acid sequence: CASSPWGEGTGELFF. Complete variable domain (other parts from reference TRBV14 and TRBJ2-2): EAGVTQFPSHSVIEKGQTVTLRCDPISGHDNLYWYRRVMGKEIKFLLHFVKESKQDESGMPNNRFLAERTGGTYSTLKVQPAELEDSGVYFCASSPWGEGTGELFFGEGSRLTVL.

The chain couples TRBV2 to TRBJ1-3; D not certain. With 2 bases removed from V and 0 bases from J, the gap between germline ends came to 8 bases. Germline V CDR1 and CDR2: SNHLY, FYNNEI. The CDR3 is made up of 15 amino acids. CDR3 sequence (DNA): TGTGCCAGCAGTGAACAGTTCCTCTCTGGAAACACCATATATTTT. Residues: CASSEQFLSGNTIYF.

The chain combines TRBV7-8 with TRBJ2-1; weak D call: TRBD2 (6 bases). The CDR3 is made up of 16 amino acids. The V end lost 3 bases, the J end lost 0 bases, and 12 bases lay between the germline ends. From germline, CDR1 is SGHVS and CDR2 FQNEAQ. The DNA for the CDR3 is TGTGCCAGCAGCTTTCCACTAGCAGACTCCTACAATGAGCAGTTCTTC. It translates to CASSFPLADSYNEQFF.

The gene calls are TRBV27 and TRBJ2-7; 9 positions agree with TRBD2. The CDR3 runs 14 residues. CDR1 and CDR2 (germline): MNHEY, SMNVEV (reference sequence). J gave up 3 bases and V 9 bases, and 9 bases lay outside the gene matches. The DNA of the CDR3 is TGTGCCAGAGGTCCGGGACTAGCCGTCTACGAGCAGTACTTC. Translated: CARGPGLAVYEQYF.

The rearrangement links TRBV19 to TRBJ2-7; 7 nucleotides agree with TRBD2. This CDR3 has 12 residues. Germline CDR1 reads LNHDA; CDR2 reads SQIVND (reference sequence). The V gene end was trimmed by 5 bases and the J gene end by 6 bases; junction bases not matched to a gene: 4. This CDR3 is CASSAGLSEQYF. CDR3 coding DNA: TGTGCCAGTAGTGCGGGACTATCCGAGCAGTACTTC. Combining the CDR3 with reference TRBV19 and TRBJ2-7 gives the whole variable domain DGGITQSPKYLFRKEGQNVTLSCEQNLNHDAMYWYRQDPGQGLRLIYYSQIVNDFQKGDIAEGYSVSREKKESFPLTVTSAQKNPTAFYLCASSAGLSEQYFGPGTRLTVT.

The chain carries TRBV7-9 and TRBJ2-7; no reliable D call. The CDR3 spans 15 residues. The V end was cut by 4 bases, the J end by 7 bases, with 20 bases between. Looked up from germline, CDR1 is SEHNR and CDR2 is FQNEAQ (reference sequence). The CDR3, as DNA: TGTGCCAGCAGCTCTACCGGGTCCAACCCATGGGAGCAGTACTTC. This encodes CASSSTGSNPWEQYF.

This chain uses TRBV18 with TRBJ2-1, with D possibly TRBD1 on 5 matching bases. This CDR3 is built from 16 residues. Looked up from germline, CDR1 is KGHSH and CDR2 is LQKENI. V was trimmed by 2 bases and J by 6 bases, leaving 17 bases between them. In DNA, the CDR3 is TGTGCCAGCTCACCAATTTTGGGGCCCTCGGGCAATGAGCAGTTCTTC. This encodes CASSPILGPSGNEQFF. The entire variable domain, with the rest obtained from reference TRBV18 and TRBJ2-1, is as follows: NAGVMQNPRHLVRRRGQEARLRCSPMKGHSHVYWYRQLPEEGLKFMVYLQKENIIDESGMPKERFSAEFPKEGPSILRIQQVVRGDSAAYFCASSPILGPSGNEQFFGPGTRLTVL.

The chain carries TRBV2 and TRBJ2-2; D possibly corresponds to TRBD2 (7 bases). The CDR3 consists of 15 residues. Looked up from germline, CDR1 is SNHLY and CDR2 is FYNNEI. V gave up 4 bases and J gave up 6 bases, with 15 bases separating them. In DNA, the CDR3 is TGTGCCAGCAGTGGTTCTCAGGGGAGGGCCGGGGAGCTGTTTTTT. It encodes CASSGSQGRAGELFF.

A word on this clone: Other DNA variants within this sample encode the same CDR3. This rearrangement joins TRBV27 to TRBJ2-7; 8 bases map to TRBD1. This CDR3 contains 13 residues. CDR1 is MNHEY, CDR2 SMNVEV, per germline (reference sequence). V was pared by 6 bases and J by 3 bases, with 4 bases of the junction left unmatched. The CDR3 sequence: CASSPGQGYEQYF. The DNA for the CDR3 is TGTGCCAGCAGCCCAGGACAGGGCTACGAGCAGTACTTC.

The CDR3 DNA sequence: TGTGCCAGCAAAGGGGAGGGTTGGAATTCACCCCTCCACTTT. This sequence encodes CASKGEGWNSPLHF. V and J are TRBV7-9 and TRBJ1-6; D is possibly TRBD1 (5 bases). The germline CDR1 and CDR2 sequences are SEHNR and FQNEAQ (reference sequence). The CDR3 has 14 amino acids. The germline V and J ends were trimmed by 7 bases and 7 bases, with 14 bases remaining between them.

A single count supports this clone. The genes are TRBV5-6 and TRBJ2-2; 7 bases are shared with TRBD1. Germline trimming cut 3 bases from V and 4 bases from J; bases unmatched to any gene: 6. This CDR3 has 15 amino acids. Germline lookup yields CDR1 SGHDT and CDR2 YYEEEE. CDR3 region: CASSSRDSPTGELFF. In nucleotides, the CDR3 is TGTGCCAGCAGCTCGAGGGACAGCCCCACCGGGGAGCTGTTTTTT.

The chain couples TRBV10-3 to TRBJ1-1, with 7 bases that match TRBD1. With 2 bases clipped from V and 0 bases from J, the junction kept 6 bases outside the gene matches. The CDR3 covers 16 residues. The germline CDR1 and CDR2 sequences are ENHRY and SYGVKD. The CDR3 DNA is TGTGCCATCAGTGAGGCGCAGACAGGGCTGAACACTGAAGCTTTCTTT. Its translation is CAISEAQTGLNTEAFF.

The CDR3 sequence: CASSSGQGNNEQFF. The DNA of the CDR3 is TGTGCCAGCAGTTCCGGACAGGGAAACAATGAGCAGTTCTTC. The V gene is TRBV27, the J gene TRBJ2-1; 8 nucleotides match TRBD1. Per the germline V gene, CDR1 is MNHEY and CDR2 is SMNVEV (reference sequence). The CDR3 contains 14 residues. V shed 4 bases, J shed 5 bases, and the junction held 4 bases outside the gene matches.

This CDR3 is CASSQEIPTGLAGNEQFF. The CDR3 nucleotides are TGCGCCAGCAGCCAAGAAATTCCTACCGGACTAGCGGGAAATGAGCAGTTCTTC. This chain connects TRBV4-1 to TRBJ2-1, with TRBD2 matching over 12 bases. CDR1 MGHRA and CDR2 YSYEKL come from the germline V gene. This CDR3 spans 18 amino acids. V lost 0 bases, J lost 7 bases, and 10 bases stayed unmatched.

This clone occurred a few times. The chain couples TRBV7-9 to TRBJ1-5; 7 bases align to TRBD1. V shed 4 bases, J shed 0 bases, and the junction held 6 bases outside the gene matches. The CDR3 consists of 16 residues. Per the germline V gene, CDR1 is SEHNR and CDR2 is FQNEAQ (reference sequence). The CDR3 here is CASSSARQGSNQPQHF. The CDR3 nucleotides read TGTGCCAGCAGCTCAGCCCGACAGGGTAGCAATCAGCCCCAGCATTTT.

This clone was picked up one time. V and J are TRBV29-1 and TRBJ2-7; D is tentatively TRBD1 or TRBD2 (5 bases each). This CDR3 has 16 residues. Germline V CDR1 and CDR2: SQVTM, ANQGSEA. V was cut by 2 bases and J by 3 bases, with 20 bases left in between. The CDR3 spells CSVETRRGRSSYEQYF. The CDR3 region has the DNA TGCAGCGTTGAAACCCGCCGGGGCAGGTCCAGCTACGAGCAGTACTTC.

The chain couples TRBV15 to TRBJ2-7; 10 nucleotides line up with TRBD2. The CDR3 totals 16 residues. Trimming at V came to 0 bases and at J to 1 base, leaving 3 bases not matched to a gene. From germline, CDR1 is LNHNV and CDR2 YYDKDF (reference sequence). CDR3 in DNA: TGTGCCACCAGCAGAGAGGGGACTAGCGCGTCCTACGAGCAGTACTTC. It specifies CATSREGTSASYEQYF.

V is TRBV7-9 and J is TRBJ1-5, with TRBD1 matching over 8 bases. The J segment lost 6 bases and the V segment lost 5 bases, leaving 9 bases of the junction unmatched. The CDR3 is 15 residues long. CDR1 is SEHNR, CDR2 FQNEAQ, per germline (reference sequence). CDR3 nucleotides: TGTGCCAGCAGCCCCGGGACAGGAGGCGTTCAGCCCCAGCATTTT. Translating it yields CASSPGTGGVQPQHF.

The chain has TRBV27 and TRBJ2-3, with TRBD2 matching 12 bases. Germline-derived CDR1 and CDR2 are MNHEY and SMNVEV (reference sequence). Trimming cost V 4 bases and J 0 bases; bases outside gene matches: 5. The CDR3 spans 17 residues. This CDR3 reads CASSSPGTSGSTDTQYF. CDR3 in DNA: TGTGCCAGCAGTTCCCCCGGGACTAGCGGGAGCACAGATACGCAGTATTTT.

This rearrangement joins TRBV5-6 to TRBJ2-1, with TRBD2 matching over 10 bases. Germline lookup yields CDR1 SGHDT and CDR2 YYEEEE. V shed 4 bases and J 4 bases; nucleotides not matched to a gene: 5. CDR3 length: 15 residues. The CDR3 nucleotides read TGTGCCAGCAGCCCGGGACTAGCGCAGTACAATGAGCAGTTCTTC. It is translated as CASSPGLAQYNEQFF.

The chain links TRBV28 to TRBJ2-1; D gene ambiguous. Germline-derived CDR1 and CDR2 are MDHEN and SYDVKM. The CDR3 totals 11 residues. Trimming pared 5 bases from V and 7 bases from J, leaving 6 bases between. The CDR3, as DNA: TGTGCCAGCAGTATATTTAATGAGCAGTTCTTC. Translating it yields CASSIFNEQFF.

The CDR3 loop reads CASSLRTGSQETQYF. The CDR3 DNA sequence: TGCGCCAGCAGCCTCCGGACCGGCAGCCAAGAGACCCAGTACTTC. The chain employs TRBV4-3 and TRBJ2-5; D is undetermined. The germline CDR1 and CDR2 sequences are LGHNA and YSLEER. V shed 4 bases and J shed 1 base, with 13 bases lying between them. The CDR3 has 15 residues.

The CDR3 DNA sequence: TGTGCCAGCAGCCCAGAGGGTGCCACCGGGGAGCTGTTTTTT. It codes for CASSPEGATGELFF. The V gene is TRBV7-2, the J gene TRBJ2-2, with D maybe TRBD2 (5 bases). Germline lookup yields CDR1 SGHTA and CDR2 FQGNSA. Trimming took 5 bases from V and 4 from J, leaving 11 bases between them. The CDR3 consists of 14 residues. Variable domain in full (rest from reference TRBV7-2 and TRBJ2-2): GAGVSQSPSNKVTEKGKDVELRCDPISGHTALYWYRQSLGQGLEFLIYFQGNSAPDKSGLPSDRFSAERTGGSVSTLTIQRTQQEDSAVYLCASSPEGATGELFFGEGSRLTVL.